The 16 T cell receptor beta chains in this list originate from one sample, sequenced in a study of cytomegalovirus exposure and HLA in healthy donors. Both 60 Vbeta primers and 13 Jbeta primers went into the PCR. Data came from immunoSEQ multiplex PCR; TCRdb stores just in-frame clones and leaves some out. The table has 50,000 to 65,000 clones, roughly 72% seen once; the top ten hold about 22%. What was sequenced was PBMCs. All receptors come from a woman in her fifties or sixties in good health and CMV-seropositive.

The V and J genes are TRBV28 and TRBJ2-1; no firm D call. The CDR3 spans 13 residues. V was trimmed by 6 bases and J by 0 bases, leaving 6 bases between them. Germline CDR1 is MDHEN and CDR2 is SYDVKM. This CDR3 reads CASSGYSYNEQFF. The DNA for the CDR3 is TGTGCCAGCAGCGGTTACTCCTACAATGAGCAGTTCTTC.

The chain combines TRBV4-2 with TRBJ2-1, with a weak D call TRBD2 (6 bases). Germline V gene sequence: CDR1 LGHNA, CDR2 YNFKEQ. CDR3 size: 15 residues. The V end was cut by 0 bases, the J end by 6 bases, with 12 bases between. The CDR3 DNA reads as TGTGCCAGCAGCCAAGAAGATGGCGGGGTCAATGAGCAGTTCTTC. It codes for CASSQEDGGVNEQFF.

The CDR3 spells CASRPSGSYNEQFF. The CDR3 DNA sequence: TGTGCCAGCAGACCGAGCGGCTCCTACAATGAGCAGTTCTTC. V gene TRBV7-2 combines with J gene TRBJ2-1, with D possibly being TRBD2 (5 bases). Germline values: CDR1 SGHTA, CDR2 FQGNSA. The ends were cut back, 6 bases at V and 0 bases at J, with 9 bases in the middle. The CDR3 sequence is 14 residues long.

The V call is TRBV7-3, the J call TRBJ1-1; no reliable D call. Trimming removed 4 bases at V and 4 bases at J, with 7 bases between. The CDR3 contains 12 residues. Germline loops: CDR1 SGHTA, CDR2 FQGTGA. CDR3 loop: CASSYRLTEAFF. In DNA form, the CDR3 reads TGTGCCAGCAGCTATCGTCTCACTGAAGCTTTCTTT.

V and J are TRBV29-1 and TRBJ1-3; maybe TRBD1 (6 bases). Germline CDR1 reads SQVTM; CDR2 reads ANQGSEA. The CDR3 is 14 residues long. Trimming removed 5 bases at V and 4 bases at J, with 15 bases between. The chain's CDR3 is CSVRRGGQGNTIYF. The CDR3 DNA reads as TGCAGCGTTCGGAGAGGCGGACAGGGAAACACCATATATTTT.

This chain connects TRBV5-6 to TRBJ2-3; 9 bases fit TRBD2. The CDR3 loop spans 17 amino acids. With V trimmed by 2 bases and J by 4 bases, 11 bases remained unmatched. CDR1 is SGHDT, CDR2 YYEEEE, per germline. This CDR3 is CASSLSSGVEWADTQYF. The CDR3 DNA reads TGTGCCAGCAGCTTATCTAGCGGGGTGGAGTGGGCAGATACGCAGTATTTT.

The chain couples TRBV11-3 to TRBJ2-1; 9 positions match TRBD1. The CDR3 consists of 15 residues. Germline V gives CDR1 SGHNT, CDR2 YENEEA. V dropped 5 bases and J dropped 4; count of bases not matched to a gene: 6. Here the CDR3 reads CASSPGQGAYNEQFF. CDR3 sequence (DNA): TGTGCCAGCAGCCCGGGACAGGGAGCTTACAATGAGCAGTTCTTC.

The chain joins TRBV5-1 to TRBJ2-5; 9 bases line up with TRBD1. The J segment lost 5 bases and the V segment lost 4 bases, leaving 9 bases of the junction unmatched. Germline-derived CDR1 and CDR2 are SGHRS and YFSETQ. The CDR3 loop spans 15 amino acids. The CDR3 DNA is TGCGCCAGCAGCCAAGCGGGACAGGGTGTTGAGACCCAGTACTTC. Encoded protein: CASSQAGQGVETQYF.

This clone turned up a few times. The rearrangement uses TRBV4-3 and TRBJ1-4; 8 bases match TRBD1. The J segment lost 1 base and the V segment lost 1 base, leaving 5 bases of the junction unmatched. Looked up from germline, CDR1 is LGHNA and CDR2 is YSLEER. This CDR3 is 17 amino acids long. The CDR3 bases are TGCGCCAGCAGCCAAGTGCAGGGGGCAGGAACTAATGAAAAACTGTTTTTT. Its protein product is CASSQVQGAGTNEKLFF.

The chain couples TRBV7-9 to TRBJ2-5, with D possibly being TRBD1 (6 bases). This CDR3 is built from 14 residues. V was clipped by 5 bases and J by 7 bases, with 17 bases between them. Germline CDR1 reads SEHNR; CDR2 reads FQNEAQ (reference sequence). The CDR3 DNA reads TGTGCCAGCAGCCCCTGGACAGCGGAAAGGACCCAGTACTTC. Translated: CASSPWTAERTQYF.

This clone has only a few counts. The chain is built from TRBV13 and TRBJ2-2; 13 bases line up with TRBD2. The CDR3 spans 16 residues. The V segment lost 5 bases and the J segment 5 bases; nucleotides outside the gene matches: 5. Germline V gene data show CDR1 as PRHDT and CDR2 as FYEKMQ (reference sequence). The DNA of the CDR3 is TGTGCCAGCAGCCCCCCGGGACTAGCGGGAACCGGGGAGCTGTTTTTT. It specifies CASSPPGLAGTGELFF. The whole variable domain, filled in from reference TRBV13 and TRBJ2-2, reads AAGVIQSPRHLIKEKRETATLKCYPIPRHDTVYWYQQGPGQDPQFLISFYEKMQSDKGSIPDRFSAQQFSDYHSELNMSSLELGDSALYFCASSPPGLAGTGELFFGEGSRLTVL.

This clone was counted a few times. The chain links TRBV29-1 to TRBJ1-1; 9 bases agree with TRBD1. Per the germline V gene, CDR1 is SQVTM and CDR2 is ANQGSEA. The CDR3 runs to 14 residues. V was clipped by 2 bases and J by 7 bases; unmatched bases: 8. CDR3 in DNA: TGCAGCGTTGAAATAGGAGTGGGACAGGGTGAAGCTTTCTTT. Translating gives CSVEIGVGQGEAFF.

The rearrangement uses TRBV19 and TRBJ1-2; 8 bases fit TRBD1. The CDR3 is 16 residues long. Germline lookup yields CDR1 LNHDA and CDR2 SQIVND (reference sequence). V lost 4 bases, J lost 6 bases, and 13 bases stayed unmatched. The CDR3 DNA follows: TGTGCCAGTAGTACCCTTAACACCGGGACAGGACATGGCTACACCTTC. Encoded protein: CASSTLNTGTGHGYTF.

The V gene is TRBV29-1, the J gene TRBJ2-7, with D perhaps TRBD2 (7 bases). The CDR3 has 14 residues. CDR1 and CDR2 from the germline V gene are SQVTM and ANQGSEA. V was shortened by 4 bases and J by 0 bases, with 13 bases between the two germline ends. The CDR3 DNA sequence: TGCAGCGTTGGGGGGCCTAGCGGCTCCTACGAGCAGTACTTC. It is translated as CSVGGPSGSYEQYF.

The CDR3 sequence is CASSSRLGGTAYYGYTF. The CDR3 nucleotides read TGCGCCAGCAGCAGCCGCCTCGGAGGGACCGCTTACTATGGCTACACCTTC. The V call is TRBV5-1, the J call TRBJ1-2, with D perhaps TRBD1 (5 bases). CDR1 is SGHRS, CDR2 YFSETQ, per germline. Trimming cost V 4 bases and J 3 bases, with 22 bases left between them. The CDR3 loop spans 17 amino acids.

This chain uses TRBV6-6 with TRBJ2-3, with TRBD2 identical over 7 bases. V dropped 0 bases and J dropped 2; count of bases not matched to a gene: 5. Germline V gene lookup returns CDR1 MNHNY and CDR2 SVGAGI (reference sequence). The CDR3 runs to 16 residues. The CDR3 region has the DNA TGTGCCAGCAGTTACTCGAGCGGGGAAAACACAGATACGCAGTATTTT. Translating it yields CASSYSSGENTDTQYF.